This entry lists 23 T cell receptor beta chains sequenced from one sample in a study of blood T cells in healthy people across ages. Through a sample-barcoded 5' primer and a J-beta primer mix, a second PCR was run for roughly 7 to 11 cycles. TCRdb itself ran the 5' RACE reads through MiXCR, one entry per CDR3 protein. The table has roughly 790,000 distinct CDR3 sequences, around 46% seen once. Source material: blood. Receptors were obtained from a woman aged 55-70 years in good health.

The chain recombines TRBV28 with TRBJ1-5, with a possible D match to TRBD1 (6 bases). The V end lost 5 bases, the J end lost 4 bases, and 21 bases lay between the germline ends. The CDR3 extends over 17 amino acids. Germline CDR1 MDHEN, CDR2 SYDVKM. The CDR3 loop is CASSPGGRGAPNQPQHF. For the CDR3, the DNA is TGTGCCAGCAGTCCCGGGGGAAGGGGGGCCCCGAATCAGCCCCAGCATTTT.

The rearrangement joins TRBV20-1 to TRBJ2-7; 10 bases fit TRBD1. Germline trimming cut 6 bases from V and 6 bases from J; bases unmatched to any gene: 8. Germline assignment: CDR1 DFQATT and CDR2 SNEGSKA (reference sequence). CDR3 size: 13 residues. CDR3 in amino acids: CSAATGGRLEQYF. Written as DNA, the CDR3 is TGCAGTGCCGCGACAGGGGGCCGCCTCGAGCAGTACTTC.

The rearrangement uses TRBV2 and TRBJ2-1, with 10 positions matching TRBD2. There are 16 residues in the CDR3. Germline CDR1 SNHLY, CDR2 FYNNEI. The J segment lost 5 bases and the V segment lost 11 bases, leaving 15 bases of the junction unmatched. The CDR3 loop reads CAFPQRGTSDNNEQFF. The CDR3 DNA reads TGTGCCTTCCCCCAGCGGGGGACTAGCGATAACAATGAGCAGTTCTTC.

CDR3 DNA: TGCAGTGCTAGTCGAGGGCAGACGTACGAGCAGTACTTC. Its protein is CSASRGQTYEQYF. The chain combines TRBV20-1 with TRBJ2-7; weak D call: TRBD2 (5 bases). The CDR3 sequence is 13 residues long. Germline CDR1 is DFQATT and CDR2 is SNEGSKA (reference sequence). Deletions cut 3 bases from V and 4 bases from J, with 13 bases between.

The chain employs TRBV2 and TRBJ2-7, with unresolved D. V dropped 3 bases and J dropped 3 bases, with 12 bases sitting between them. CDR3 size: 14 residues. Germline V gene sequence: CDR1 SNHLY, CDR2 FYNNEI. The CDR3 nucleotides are TGTGCCAGCAGTGAGGACGGACGCTTCTACGAGCAGTACTTC. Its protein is CASSEDGRFYEQYF. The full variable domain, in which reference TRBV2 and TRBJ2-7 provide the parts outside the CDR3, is EPEVTQTPSHQVTQMGQEVILRCVPISNHLYFYWYRQILGQKVEFLVSFYNNEISEKSEIFDDQFSVERPDGSNFTLKIRSTKLEDSAMYFCASSEDGRFYEQYFGPGTRLTVT.

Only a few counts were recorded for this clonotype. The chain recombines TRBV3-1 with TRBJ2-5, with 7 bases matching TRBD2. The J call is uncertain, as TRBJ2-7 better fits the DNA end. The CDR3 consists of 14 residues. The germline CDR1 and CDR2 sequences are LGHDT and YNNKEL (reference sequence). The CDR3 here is CASSLRGGEGEQYF. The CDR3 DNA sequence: TGTGCCAGCAGCCTCCGAGGAGGGGAGGGCGAGCAGTACTTC.

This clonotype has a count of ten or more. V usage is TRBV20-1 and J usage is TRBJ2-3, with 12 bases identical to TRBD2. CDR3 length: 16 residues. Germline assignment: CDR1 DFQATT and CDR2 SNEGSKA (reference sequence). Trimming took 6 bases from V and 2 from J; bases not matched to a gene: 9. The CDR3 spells CSAQLGLAGSTDTQYF. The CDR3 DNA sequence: TGCAGTGCCCAGCTCGGACTAGCGGGATCCACAGATACGCAGTATTTT.

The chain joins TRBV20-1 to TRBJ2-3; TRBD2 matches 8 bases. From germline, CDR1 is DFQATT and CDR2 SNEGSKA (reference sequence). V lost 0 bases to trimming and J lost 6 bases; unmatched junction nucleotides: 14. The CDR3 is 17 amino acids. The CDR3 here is CSARDPQRGNLRDTQYF. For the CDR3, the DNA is TGCAGTGCTAGAGATCCCCAGCGGGGGAACCTGCGGGATACGCAGTATTTT.

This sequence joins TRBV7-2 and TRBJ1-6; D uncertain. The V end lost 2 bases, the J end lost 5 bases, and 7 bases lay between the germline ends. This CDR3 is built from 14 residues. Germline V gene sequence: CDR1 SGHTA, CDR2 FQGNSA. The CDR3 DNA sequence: TGTGCCAGCAGCTTACCCGTCGATAATTCACCCCTCCACTTT. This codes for CASSLPVDNSPLHF.

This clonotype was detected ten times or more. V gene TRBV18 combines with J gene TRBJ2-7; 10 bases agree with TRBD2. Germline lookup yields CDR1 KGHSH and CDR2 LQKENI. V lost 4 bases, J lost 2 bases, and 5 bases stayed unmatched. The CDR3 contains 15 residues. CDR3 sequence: CASSRPGLATYEQYF. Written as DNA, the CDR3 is TGTGCCAGCTCACGACCGGGACTAGCGACCTACGAGCAGTACTTC.

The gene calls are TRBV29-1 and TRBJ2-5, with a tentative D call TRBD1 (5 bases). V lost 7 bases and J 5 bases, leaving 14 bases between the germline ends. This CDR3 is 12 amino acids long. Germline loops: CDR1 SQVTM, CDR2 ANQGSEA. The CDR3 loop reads CSAEAGLETQYF. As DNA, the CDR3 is TGCAGCGCCGAAGCAGGGTTGGAGACCCAGTACTTC.

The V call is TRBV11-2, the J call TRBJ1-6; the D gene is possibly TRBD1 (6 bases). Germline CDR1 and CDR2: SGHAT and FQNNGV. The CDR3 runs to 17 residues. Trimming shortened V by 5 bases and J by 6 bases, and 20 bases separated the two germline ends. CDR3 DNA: TGTGCCAGCAGCCGTGGGACAAGTTCGGCGATTAATTCACCCCTCCACTTT. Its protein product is CASSRGTSSAINSPLHF.

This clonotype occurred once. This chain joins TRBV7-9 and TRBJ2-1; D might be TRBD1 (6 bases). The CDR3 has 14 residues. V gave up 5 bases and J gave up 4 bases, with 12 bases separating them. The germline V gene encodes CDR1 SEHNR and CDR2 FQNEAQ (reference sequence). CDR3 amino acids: CASSRGTPYNEQFF. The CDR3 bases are TGTGCCAGCAGCCGAGGGACACCGTACAATGAGCAGTTCTTC.

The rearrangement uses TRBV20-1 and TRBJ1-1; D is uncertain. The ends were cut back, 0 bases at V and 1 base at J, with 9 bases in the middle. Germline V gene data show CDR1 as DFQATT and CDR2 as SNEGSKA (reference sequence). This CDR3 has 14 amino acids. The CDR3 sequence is CSARDFLSNTEAFF. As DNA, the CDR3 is TGCAGTGCTAGAGATTTCTTGTCGAACACTGAAGCTTTCTTT.

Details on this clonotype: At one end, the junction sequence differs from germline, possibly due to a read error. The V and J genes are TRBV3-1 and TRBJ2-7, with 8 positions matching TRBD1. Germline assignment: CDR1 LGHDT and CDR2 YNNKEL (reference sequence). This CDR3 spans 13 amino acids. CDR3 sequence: CACSRTGNDEQYF. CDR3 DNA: TGTGCCTGCAGTCGGACAGGGAACGACGAGCAGTACTTC.

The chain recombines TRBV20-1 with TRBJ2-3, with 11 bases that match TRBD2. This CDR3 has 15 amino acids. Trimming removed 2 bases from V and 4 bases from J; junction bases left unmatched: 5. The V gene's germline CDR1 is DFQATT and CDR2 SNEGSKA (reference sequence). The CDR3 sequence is CSARLTSGVADTQYF. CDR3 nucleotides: TGCAGTGCTAGATTGACTAGCGGGGTGGCAGATACGCAGTATTTT.

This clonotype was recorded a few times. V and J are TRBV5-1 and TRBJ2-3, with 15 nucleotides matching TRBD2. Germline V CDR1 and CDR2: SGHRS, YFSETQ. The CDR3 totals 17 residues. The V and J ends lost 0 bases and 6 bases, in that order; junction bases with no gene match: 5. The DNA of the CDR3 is TGCGCCAGCAGCTTGGGGGGACTAGCGGGAGGATTGGATACGCAGTATTTT. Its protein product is CASSLGGLAGGLDTQYF.

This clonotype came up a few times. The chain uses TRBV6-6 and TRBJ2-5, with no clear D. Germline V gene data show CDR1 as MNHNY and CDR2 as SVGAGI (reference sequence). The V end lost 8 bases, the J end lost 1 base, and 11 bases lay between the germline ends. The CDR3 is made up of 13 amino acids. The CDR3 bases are TGTGCCAGCTGCAGGACCTCCCAAGAGACCCAGTACTTC. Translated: CASCRTSQETQYF.

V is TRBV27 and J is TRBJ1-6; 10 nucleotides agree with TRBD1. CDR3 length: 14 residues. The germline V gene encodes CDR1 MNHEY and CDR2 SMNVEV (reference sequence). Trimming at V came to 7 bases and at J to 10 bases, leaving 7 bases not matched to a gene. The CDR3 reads CASTSTGGISPLHF. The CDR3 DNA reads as TGTGCCAGCACCTCGACAGGGGGCATATCACCCCTCCACTTT.

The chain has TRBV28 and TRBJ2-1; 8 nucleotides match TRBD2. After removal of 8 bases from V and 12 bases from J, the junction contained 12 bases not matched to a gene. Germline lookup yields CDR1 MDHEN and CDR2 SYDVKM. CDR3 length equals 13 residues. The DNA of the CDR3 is TGTGCCAGCCGGGGGGGAGGTGCCCAGGGGCAGTTCTTC. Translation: CASRGGGAQGQFF.

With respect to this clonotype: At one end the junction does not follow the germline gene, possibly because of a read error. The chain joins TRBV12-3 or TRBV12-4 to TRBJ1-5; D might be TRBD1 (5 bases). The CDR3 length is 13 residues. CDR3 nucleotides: TGTGACAGCAAGGGGCAGTTGGCCCAGCCCCAGCATTTT. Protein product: CDSKGQLAQPQHF.

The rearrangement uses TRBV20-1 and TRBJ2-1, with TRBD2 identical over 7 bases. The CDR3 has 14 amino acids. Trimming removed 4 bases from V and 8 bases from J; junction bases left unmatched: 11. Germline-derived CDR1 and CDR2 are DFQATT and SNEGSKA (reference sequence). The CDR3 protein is CSAKRGGSVDEQFF. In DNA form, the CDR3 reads TGCAGTGCTAAACGCGGCGGGAGTGTGGATGAGCAGTTCTTC.

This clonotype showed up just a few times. The CDR3 spells CATSLTGAEQFF. CDR3 bases: TGTGCCACCAGCCTAACGGGGGCTGAGCAGTTCTTC. This chain joins TRBV15 and TRBJ2-1; D tentatively fits TRBD1 or TRBD2 (6 bases each). Germline values: CDR1 LNHNV, CDR2 YYDKDF (reference sequence). V lost 5 bases and J 9 bases, leaving 11 bases between the germline ends. The CDR3 consists of 12 residues.